This T cell receptor (beta chain) was captured in a study of blood T cell repertoires in COVID-19. Per the original methods: Amplifying reference gene primers gave estimates of nucleated cell counts. The data were produced by immunoSEQ multiplex PCR, yet TCRdb's version contains in-frame clones alone and is incomplete. V, J and clone size reflect that table, while D and trimming were determined from the DNA. The table shows approximately 120,000 clones, with more than 80% occurring only once. The CDR3 contains 16 residues. V was pared by 0 bases and J by 7 bases, with 11 bases of the junction left unmatched. Germline CDR1 is LGHDT and CDR2 is YNNKEL (reference sequence). Seattle enrolled patients during active infection and tracked them longitudinally.

Sample: peripheral blood. The rearrangement uses TRBV3-1 (or the pseudogene TRBV3-2) and TRBJ1-2; the match to TRBD1 covers 7 bases. This clonotype originated in an elderly woman with COVID-19, enrolled during active disease. The CDR3: CASSQDGGRGAAGYTF. In nucleotides, the CDR3 is TGTGCCAGCAGCCAAGATGGGGGCAGGGGGGCAGCTGGCTACACCTTC.